One sample yielded the 18 T cell receptor beta chains listed below, sequenced in a study of blood T cell repertoires in COVID-19 (TCRdb year 2020). Library construction relied on the immunoSEQ multiplex PCR assay. The immuneACCESS repertoire file appears here via TCRdb, limited to in-frame rearrangements. These files lack a portion of the clones; in checked studies, under half of the deficit traces to unresolved V genes, and the cause of the others is not known. This sample has under 300,000 clones in its table, and about four fifths of those were observed once. The ten largest account for approximately 2% of the sample. Sequencing input: peripheral blood. Receptor source: a man aged 25 to 40 who had recovered from COVID-19.

This clone was recorded a few times. This sequence joins TRBV14 and TRBJ1-1; possible D gene TRBD1, 6 bases. The V gene's germline CDR1 is SGHDN and CDR2 FVKESK. The CDR3 totals 13 residues. V was cut by 6 bases and J by 4 bases, with 12 bases left in between. CDR3 sequence: CASSRQVGTEAFF. The CDR3 coding sequence is TGTGCCAGCAGTCGACAGGTGGGCACTGAAGCTTTCTTT.

This chain links TRBV4-1 with TRBJ2-1; 9 bases align to TRBD2. Trimming took 1 base from V and 2 from J; bases not matched to a gene: 6. The CDR3 is 17 amino acids. Germline CDR1 and CDR2: MGHRA and YSYEKL. CDR3 sequence reads: CASSQGRASGAYNEQFF. The CDR3 DNA reads as TGCGCCAGCAGCCAAGGGCGGGCTAGCGGGGCCTACAATGAGCAGTTCTTC.

This chain links TRBV19 with TRBJ2-4, with a possible D match to TRBD2 (6 bases). Germline loops: CDR1 LNHDA, CDR2 SQIVND (reference sequence). This CDR3 contains 13 residues. V lost 5 bases and J 9 bases, leaving 14 bases between the germline ends. CDR3 coding DNA: TGTGCCAGTAGTCGGGAGCGGTATACCATTCAGTACTTC. Translated: CASSRERYTIQYF.

The chain recombines TRBV7-2 with TRBJ1-6; perhaps TRBD1 as D (6 bases). CDR3 length equals 14 residues. Looked up from germline, CDR1 is SGHTA and CDR2 is FQGNSA. Trimming stripped 1 base from V and 7 bases from J, with 8 bases between. Here the CDR3 DNA reads TGTGCCAGCAGCTTAGGACAGGAGAATTCACCCCTCCACTTT. It specifies CASSLGQENSPLHF.

A few counts support this clone. CDR3 sequence (DNA): TGTGCCAGTAGTTTGACAGGGGGGTACAATGAGCAGTTCTTC. Amino acids: CASSLTGGYNEQFF. The V gene is TRBV19, the J gene TRBJ2-1, with 9 bases lining up with TRBD1. Germline CDR1 reads LNHDA; CDR2 reads SQIVND (reference sequence). This CDR3 contains 14 residues. Trimming removed 5 bases from V and 4 bases from J; junction bases left unmatched: 3.

The chain links TRBV5-1 to TRBJ2-7, with D possibly being TRBD2 (5 bases). Germline V gene sequence: CDR1 SGHRS, CDR2 YFSETQ. CDR3 length: 14 residues. Trimming took 0 bases from V and 2 from J, leaving 9 bases between them. The CDR3 loop is CASSLAGVPYEQYF. The CDR3 DNA reads as TGCGCCAGCAGCTTGGCCGGGGTACCCTACGAGCAGTACTTC.

Details on this clone: Other DNA sequences within the sample encode an identical CDR3. The rearrangement joins TRBV5-1 to TRBJ1-2; the D gene is possibly TRBD1 (5 bases). V shed 0 bases and J shed 8 bases, with 11 bases lying between them. This CDR3 contains 13 residues. Germline V gene sequence: CDR1 SGHRS, CDR2 YFSETQ. DNA of the CDR3: TGCGCCAGCAGCTTGGGCCAGGGAGGCGGCTACACCTTC. Translation gives CASSLGQGGGYTF. Combining the CDR3 with reference TRBV5-1 and TRBJ1-2 gives the whole variable domain KAGVTQTPRYLIKTRGQQVTLSCSPISGHRSVSWYQQTPGQGLQFLFEYFSETQRNKGNFPGRFSGRQFSNSRSEMNVSTLELGDSALYLCASSLGQGGGYTFGSGTRLTVV.

There are a few counts of this clone. The chain links TRBV5-4 to TRBJ2-7; 7 positions agree with TRBD1. V was pared by 0 bases and J by 2 bases, with 11 bases of the junction left unmatched. Germline V gene sequence: CDR1 SGHNT, CDR2 YYREEE (reference sequence). The CDR3 runs to 17 residues. The DNA for the CDR3 is TGTGCCAGCAGCTTGGGAGGGCCAGGGCAGGGGGCCTACGAGCAGTACTTC. Its protein is CASSLGGPGQGAYEQYF.

The CDR3 here is CASSSPRSGMNSPLHF. Written as DNA, the CDR3 is TGTGCCAGCAGTTCGCCCCGATCAGGGATGAATTCACCCCTCCACTTT. The chain has TRBV27 and TRBJ1-6; perhaps TRBD1 as D (5 bases). In germline, CDR1 is MNHEY, CDR2 SMNVEV (reference sequence). V was trimmed by 4 bases and J by 7 bases, leaving 17 bases between them. The CDR3 contains 16 residues.

The chain combines TRBV6-1 with TRBJ2-1; 8 nucleotides align to TRBD2. V gave up 6 bases and J gave up 2 bases; unmatched junction bases: 3. This CDR3 is 14 amino acids long. The V gene's germline CDR1 is MNHNS and CDR2 SASEGT. Here the CDR3 reads CASSRAGAYNEQFF. As DNA, the CDR3 is TGTGCCAGCAGCAGAGCGGGGGCCTACAATGAGCAGTTCTTC.

The rearrangement uses TRBV7-7 and TRBJ2-5; the D gene is possibly TRBD1 (5 bases). CDR1 and CDR2 from the germline V gene are SSHAT and FNYEAQ (reference sequence). The CDR3 is made up of 13 amino acids. Deletions cut 6 bases from V and 5 bases from J, with 13 bases between. Here the CDR3 DNA reads TGTGCCAGCAGTTTTGGACAAGGGGAGACCCAGTACTTC. It translates to CASSFGQGETQYF.

This clone was observed a handful of times. The chain joins TRBV11-2 to TRBJ2-7, with 9 positions matching TRBD2. The germline V gene encodes CDR1 SGHAT and CDR2 FQNNGV. V lost 1 base, J lost 4 bases, and 5 bases stayed unmatched. This CDR3 has 15 residues. The DNA of the CDR3 is TGTGCCAGCAGCTTAGTGGCGGGGGGGCAGTACGAGCAGTACTTC. Translating it yields CASSLVAGGQYEQYF.

The V call is TRBV10-1, the J call TRBJ1-1, with D unclear. The V and J ends lost 10 bases and 1 base respectively, with 13 bases between them. The CDR3 contains 13 residues. Germline V gene sequence: CDR1 WNHNN, CDR2 SYGVQD (reference sequence). CDR3 amino acids: CAIKTQRNTEAFF. Here the CDR3 DNA reads TGCGCCATCAAGACTCAGAGGAACACTGAAGCTTTCTTT.

A few counts support this clone. The chain recombines TRBV6-2 or TRBV6-3 with TRBJ1-1, with D uncertain. The germline CDR1 and CDR2 sequences are MNHEY and SVGEGT. The CDR3 sequence is 13 residues long. V was trimmed by 4 bases and J by 2 bases, leaving 8 bases between them. CDR3 sequence (DNA): TGTGCCAGCAGTTTTGGGCAAAACACTGAAGCTTTCTTT. Translation: CASSFGQNTEAFF.

The chain is built from TRBV5-6 and TRBJ2-6; TRBD1 matches 8 bases. After removal of 4 bases from V and 3 bases from J, the junction contained 3 bases not matched to a gene. The CDR3 spans 15 residues. Germline CDR1 and CDR2: SGHDT and YYEEEE. CDR3 residues: CASSTGTGGANVLTF. The CDR3 bases are TGTGCCAGCAGCACCGGGACAGGTGGGGCCAACGTCCTGACTTTC.

This chain connects TRBV6-5 to TRBJ1-2; D perhaps matches TRBD1 (6 bases). V gave up 6 bases and J gave up 3 bases, with 14 bases separating them. Germline CDR1 is MNHEY and CDR2 is SVGAGI. This CDR3 comprises 14 residues. For the CDR3, the DNA is TGTGCCAGCAGCGGCGACAGGACGGACTATGGCTACACCTTC. Translated: CASSGDRTDYGYTF.

The chain couples TRBV6-6 to TRBJ2-7, with TRBD1 matching 7 bases. CDR3 length equals 15 residues. The V gene end was trimmed by 2 bases and the J gene end by 7 bases; junction bases not matched to a gene: 11. Germline lookup yields CDR1 MNHNY and CDR2 SVGAGI (reference sequence). CDR3 amino acids: CASSYGTRQGWEQYF. The CDR3 region has the DNA TGTGCCAGCAGTTACGGTACGAGACAGGGCTGGGAGCAGTACTTC.

V usage is TRBV5-6 and J usage is TRBJ2-3, with TRBD2 matching over 7 bases. Looked up from germline, CDR1 is SGHDT and CDR2 is YYEEEE. The junction had 20 bases not matched to a gene; V was cut back by 4 bases and J by 3 bases. CDR3 length equals 19 residues. CDR3 nucleotides: TGTGCCAGCAGCCCTCCAGGTGGCGGGGGAGAAGGAAGTACAGATACGCAGTATTTT. This translates into CASSPPGGGGEGSTDTQYF.